The present T cell receptor (beta chain) was sequenced within a study of cytomegalovirus exposure and HLA in healthy donors. Study-level points and caveats: Later on, an analysis showed TCR association rates differing by HLA locus, with DRB1 the most and HLA-C the fewest.

It was with 60 Vbeta and 13 Jbeta primers that the PCR ran. The data were produced by immunoSEQ multiplex PCR, yet TCRdb's version contains in-frame clones alone and is incomplete. The sample carries tens of thousands of clones, more than 55% recorded once. Details on this clone: Its specificity is not known.

In germline, CDR1 is SGHKS, CDR2 YYEKEE (reference sequence). The CDR3 runs 15 residues. Trimming removed 3 bases at V and 7 bases at J, with 17 bases between. The clonotype comes from a man in his 60s in good health and CMV-seropositive. The source material was PBMCs. This rearrangement joins TRBV5-5 to TRBJ2-1; the D gene is possibly TRBD1 (8 bases). In DNA, the CDR3 is TGTGCCAGCAGCTGGACAGGGAGGGGGAGGAATGAGCAGTTCTTC. This codes for CASSWTGRGRNEQFF.